The present T cell receptor beta chain was sequenced within a study of OX40 agonist ivuxolimab in advanced cancers. About the study: Patients' therapy was ivuxolimab, an antibody that acts as an agonist of OX40 (CD134). Three individuals attained partial responses, comprising one hepatocellular carcinoma case and two cutaneous melanoma cases.

Study observations and caveats: CD4+ T cells averaged fewer expanded clones than CD8+ T cells. Partial responders treated at 0.1-3.0 mg/kg exhibited clonal expansion among the lowest measured.

Method: immunoSEQ multiplex PCR; TCRdb's copy keeps in-frame clones and lacks some. Altogether some 80,000 clones are present, roughly four fifths being singletons, with the ten largest covering 0.4% to 0.5%. On this clone itself: Its antigen is currently unknown.

The sequences come from CD4+ or CD8+ T cells sorted from blood, collected in a trial of the OX40 agonist ivuxolimab. The source of this sequence is an adult with an advanced solid tumor such as melanoma, head and neck, liver or kidney cancer.

CDR3 nucleotide sequence: TGTGCCAGCAGTCCCTCAGGGGGCGGTACCGGGGAGCTGTTTTTT. This gives the protein CASSPSGGGTGELFF. The V gene is TRBV28, the J gene TRBJ2-2, with 8 bases matching TRBD1. Germline V gene lookup returns CDR1 MDHEN and CDR2 SYDVKM. The CDR3 contains 15 residues. After removal of 5 bases from V and 5 bases from J, the junction contained 7 bases not matched to a gene.